This entry concerns a single T cell receptor (beta chain). Its antigen is still unknown. No qualities accompany the bases; no much larger clone lies one base away. The germline V gene sets CDR1 to SGHDT and CDR2 to YYEEEE. The CDR3 covers 15 residues, taking in both the cysteine and the phenylalanine. Of the read, only the CDR3 DNA is kept; its 45 bases are in frame from base 1. Germline trimming amounts to 4 bases on V and 4 bases on J, with 11 as the count of junction bases outside the gene matches. The data originate from a study of T cell responses to AZD1222 COVID-19 vaccine (dated by TCRdb to the early 2020s). About the investigation overall: TCR sequencing covered roughly 230 trial participants: 207 given two doses of AZD1222 and 26 given two doses of MenACWY control vaccine. Enrollment into the trials was organized by age into subgroups of 18-55, 56-69 and 70-plus years, and those subgroups contained about 150, 27 and 61 TCR-sequenced participants, respectively. Points the paper makes about the study in general: Participants were mostly white British, with more females than males. The authors suggested clonal diversity may have been underestimated. After two AZD1222 doses, both the breadth and the depth of spike-specific TCRs were significantly higher than at day 0 and than in MenACWY recipients. Reportedly, close to half of the unique spike-specific TCRs recognized epitopes lying outside the regions that are mutated in the B.1.351 and B.1.1.7 variants. Because no day 14 peak-response samples were available, repertoires were characterized only after the peak T cell response. The whole spike protein was spanned by vaccine-associated CD4 TCRs, and dominant responses were seen in regions 160-218 and 743-854. Conclusions about previously exposed vaccinees are limited, since just five or six AZD1222 recipients were seropositive for SARS-CoV-2 at baseline. In the small 56-69-year group, the increase in depth fell short of significance, most likely because of low power.

The CDR3 regions of human TCRbeta chains were subjected to immunosequencing. The authors' analysis ran thus. TCRs in the repertoires were matched against a reference library of SARS-CoV-2-specific TCRs that had been generated with the MIRA antigen-specificity platform. Breadth meant the fraction of unique TCRs that were SARS-CoV-2-associated, whereas depth meant the fraction of total T cells that were SARS-CoV-2-associated. Using the MIRA data, each spike-specific TCR was mapped to the spike region that the TCR reacts to and placed in a CD4 or CD8 class. Log10-transformed breadth and depth values were compared by one-way ANOVA with Sidak's multiple comparisons tests. TCRdb stores this immuneACCESS table with in-frame sequences only. Part of the clones is absent; in the studies checked, under half of the shortfall reflects unresolved V genes, and no reason is known for the rest. V and J calls and clone size come straight from that table; D and trimming were deduced from the DNA. The sample has roughly 120,000 clones on record, approximately 90% of them singletons. About 15% of the sample comes from the top ten.

The meaning of the sample's time point label: about 28 days (+/-7) after the second vaccine dose. AZD1222 recipients with second doses at about 4 weeks or about 12 weeks were pooled, because spike-specific TCR depth and breadth did not differ between schedules. Vaccinee samples were obtained from the UK trials COV001 and COV002, which included a single-blind randomized controlled phase 2/3 trial of AZD1222 (ChAdOx1 nCoV-19) in healthy adults. For TCRbeta chain sequencing, PBMC samples from trial participants were taken at day 0 and at day 28 after the second dose. The chain links TRBV5-6 with TRBJ2-7; 7 bases in the junction line up with TRBD1. The TCR comes from an adult who received the AZD1222 COVID-19 vaccine. The sample was peripheral blood, taken 28 days after the second AZD1222 dose. The DNA sequence follows: TGTGCCAGCAGCGAAGCCCCCGGGACAGTATACGAGCAGTACTTC. The resulting protein is CASSEAPGTVYEQYF.